The 27 T cell receptor beta chains listed next were all sequenced from one sample in a study of T cells in Graves' hyperthyroidism and ophthalmopathy (dated by TCRdb to between 2019 and 2020). Library preparation employed multiplex PCR. Sequenced using an Illumina HiSeq 2000. The TCR beta CDR3 regions were amplified from the RNA transcripts. The first round of RT-PCR for the TCR CDR3 was performed with the HTBI primer set and the Qiagen OneStep RT-PCR kit. The raw public reads went through TCRdb reprocessing: fastp at Q25, MiXCR clone calling, in-frame beta chains kept. Every entry covers one CDR3 protein and lists the most common genes and DNA from its rows. The table for this sample lists more than 650,000 distinct CDR3 sequences; 12% to 15% of them were counted only once. The ten largest make up about 10% of the sample. Sequenced input: blood. These receptors were obtained from a woman between 18 and 29 years old with Graves' hyperthyroidism.

In its sample, this clonotype was seen many times. The chain couples TRBV7-2 to TRBJ2-5, with D tentatively TRBD2 (5 bases). V dropped 2 bases and J dropped 1 base, with 8 bases sitting between them. The CDR3 contains 14 residues. Germline CDR1 reads SGHTA; CDR2 reads FQGNSA. The chain's CDR3 is CASSLLASQETQYF. CDR3 sequence (DNA): TGTGCCAGCAGCTTATTAGCGAGCCAAGAGACCCAGTACTTC.

J is TRBJ2-3 and V is TRBV7-3; D possibly matches TRBD1 or TRBD2 (6 bases each). V was pared by 2 bases and J by 4 bases, with 19 bases between. The CDR3 contains 17 residues. Germline CDR1 and CDR2: SGHTA and FQGTGA. DNA of the CDR3: TGTGCCAGCAGCTTACGGACGAGGGGGACTTCCTCAGATACGCAGTATTTT. Translating it yields CASSLRTRGTSSDTQYF.

This clonotype has more than one count but fewer than ten. The rearrangement joins TRBV28 to TRBJ2-7; TRBD1 is a possible D gene (6 bases). With 7 bases removed from V and 4 bases from J, the gap between germline ends came to 17 bases. The CDR3 totals 14 residues. Germline CDR1 reads MDHEN; CDR2 reads SYDVKM. The CDR3 bases are TGTGCCAGCACCCCCGGGGACAAAAGATACGAGCAGTACTTC. As protein: CASTPGDKRYEQYF.

Concerning this clonotype itself: This may be a read error: a much more frequent sequence differs by one nucleotide. The chain has TRBV13 and TRBJ2-1; 13 bases match TRBD2. Germline values: CDR1 PRHDT, CDR2 FYEKMQ (reference sequence). The CDR3 has 17 residues. DNA of the CDR3: TGTGCCAGCAGCGACGCAACTAGCGGGAGGGCGTCCAATGAGCAGTCCTTC. Translating it yields CASSDATSGRASNEQSF.

This clonotype was recorded at least ten times. The chain carries TRBV11-2 and TRBJ1-2; no clear D. Germline CDR1 reads SGHAT; CDR2 reads FQNNGV. The length of the CDR3 is 15 residues. Trimming took 2 bases from V and 2 from J, leaving 12 bases between them. The CDR3 reads CASSLLNSENYGYTF. CDR3 nucleotides: TGTGCCAGCAGCTTATTGAACAGCGAGAACTATGGCTACACCTTC.

The chain couples TRBV24-1 to TRBJ2-1, with TRBD1 matching over 9 bases. The CDR3 loop spans 15 amino acids. CDR1 is KGHDR, CDR2 SFDVKD, per germline. The V gene end was trimmed by 5 bases and the J gene end by 7 bases; junction bases not matched to a gene: 8. The CDR3 here is CATSGNRGRENEQFF. In DNA, the CDR3 is TGTGCCACCAGTGGGAACAGGGGGCGGGAAAATGAGCAGTTCTTC.

The rearrangement joins TRBV10-1 to TRBJ1-5; 9 nucleotides align to TRBD1. CDR1 is WNHNN and CDR2 is SYGVQD in the germline V gene (reference sequence). The CDR3 is 18 amino acids. The ends lost 8 bases at V and 0 bases at J; junction bases unmatched: 14. The CDR3 DNA sequence: TGCGCCAGCCACCGAGGGACAGGGCCCAGATATAGCAATCAGCCCCAGCATTTT. Amino acids: CASHRGTGPRYSNQPQHF.

The chain has TRBV19 and TRBJ2-3, with D perhaps matching TRBD1 or TRBD2 (5 bases each). The V gene lost 3 bases and the J gene lost 6 bases, with 16 bases spanning the gap. The CDR3 consists of 15 residues. From germline, CDR1 is LNHDA and CDR2 SQIVND (reference sequence). CDR3 in DNA: TGTGCCAGTAGTATCAAATTGAGGGGAGCTGATACGCAGTATTTT. Its translation: CASSIKLRGADTQYF.

This clonotype was detected only a few times. This chain links TRBV4-1 with TRBJ2-7, with D possibly matching TRBD2 (6 bases). Between the trimmed V and J ends, which lost 0 bases and 7 bases, there was a span of 25 bases. Germline V CDR1 and CDR2: MGHRA, YSYEKL. This CDR3 has 18 residues. The DNA of the CDR3 is TGCGCCAGCAGCCAAGATTCGTTTGCGGGACCCCCGCTCAGGGAGCAGTACTTC. Encoded protein: CASSQDSFAGPPLREQYF.

This chain connects TRBV6-6 to TRBJ2-3, with a possible D match to TRBD2 (6 bases). Germline-derived CDR1 and CDR2 are MNHNY and SVGAGI (reference sequence). Deletions cut 3 bases from V and 1 base from J, with 11 bases between. The CDR3 spans 15 residues. CDR3 coding DNA: TGTGCCAGCAGTTATTCGGGGGATGGCACAGATACGCAGTATTTT. Translation: CASSYSGDGTDTQYF.

This clonotype was seen only once. The rearrangement uses TRBV19 and TRBJ2-1; 7 bases map to TRBD2. Trimming took 6 bases from V and 5 from J; bases not matched to a gene: 10. The CDR3 consists of 15 residues. Germline V gives CDR1 LNHDA, CDR2 SQIVND (reference sequence). In nucleotides, the CDR3 is TGTGCCAGTAGGAAAGCGGGACTCTCTCACAATGAGCAGTTCTTC. This encodes CASRKAGLSHNEQFF.

This clonotype was observed at least ten times. This rearrangement joins TRBV18 to TRBJ2-3, with TRBD2 as a possible D gene (6 bases). CDR1 KGHSH and CDR2 LQKENI come from the germline V gene. CDR3 size: 17 residues. The ends were cut back, 6 bases at V and 2 bases at J, with 21 bases in the middle. The CDR3 region has the DNA TGTGCCAGCTCCCCTGGGGCTAGCGAGGAGATCACAGATACGCAGTATTTT. Translated, it gives CASSPGASEEITDTQYF.

V gene TRBV3-1 combines with J gene TRBJ1-2, with D perhaps matching TRBD1 (5 bases). Trimming cost V 1 base and J 6 bases, with 9 bases left between them. From germline, CDR1 is LGHDT and CDR2 YNNKEL (reference sequence). This CDR3 region has 13 residues. The CDR3 is CASSQAGTDGYTF. For the CDR3, the DNA is TGTGCCAGCAGCCAAGCCGGGACGGATGGCTACACCTTC.

This clonotype was observed many times. V usage is TRBV7-8 and J usage is TRBJ2-1, with D uncertain. The V end was cut by 2 bases, the J end by 2 bases, with 13 bases between. The CDR3 totals 16 residues. In germline, CDR1 is SGHVS, CDR2 FQNEAQ. Written as DNA, the CDR3 is TGTGCCAGCAGCTTAAGTACTCCCGCTCCCTACAATGAGCAGTTCTTC. Protein sequence: CASSLSTPAPYNEQFF.

This clonotype was seen many times. V is TRBV28 and J is TRBJ1-2; D perhaps matches TRBD1 (5 bases). Trimming shortened V by 2 bases and J by 4 bases, and 14 bases separated the two germline ends. Germline V gene data show CDR1 as MDHEN and CDR2 as SYDVKM. This CDR3 has 15 residues. This CDR3 reads CASSLKSGGGYGYTF. CDR3 nucleotide sequence: TGTGCCAGCAGTTTAAAGAGCGGGGGAGGCTATGGCTACACCTTC.

This clonotype was detected ten times or more. The CDR3 reads CASSQDLAGDSTDTQYF. DNA for the CDR3: TGTGCCAGCAGCCAAGATCTAGCGGGAGACAGCACAGATACGCAGTATTTT. This chain uses TRBV3-1 with TRBJ2-3; 10 bases are a match to TRBD2. The J segment lost 0 bases and the V segment lost 0 bases, leaving 3 bases of the junction unmatched. The CDR3 covers 17 residues. The germline gives CDR1 LGHDT, CDR2 YNNKEL (reference sequence).

The chain is built from TRBV12-5 and TRBJ2-1, with 9 bases that match TRBD2. The CDR3 sequence is 18 residues long. Germline V gene lookup returns CDR1 LGHNT and CDR2 FRNRAP. Unmatched junction bases numbered 8, after V lost 0 bases and J lost 2 bases. The CDR3 DNA reads TGTGCTAGTGGTTTGGTACGGGGCGGGAGGGACCCCTACAATGAGCAGTTCTTC. Protein: CASGLVRGGRDPYNEQFF.

In its sample, this clonotype was seen many times. The chain links TRBV9 to TRBJ2-3; a weak D match, TRBD2 (6 bases). The germline CDR1 and CDR2 sequences are SGDLS and YYNGEE. CDR3 length: 15 amino acids. V was cut by 0 bases and J by 3 bases, with 11 bases left in between. CDR3 region: CASSVAGGRTDTQYF. CDR3 DNA sequence: TGTGCCAGCAGCGTAGCTGGAGGGAGGACAGATACGCAGTATTTT.

The rearrangement links TRBV7-2 to TRBJ2-7, with D tentatively TRBD2 (6 bases). Between the trimmed V and J ends, which lost 4 bases and 3 bases, there was a span of 13 bases. The CDR3 has 14 residues. CDR1 is SGHTA, CDR2 FQGNSA, per germline. CDR3 in DNA: TGTGCCAGCAGCTACCTCTCGCGGGGCTACGAGCAGTACTTC. The encoded protein is CASSYLSRGYEQYF. The full variable domain, with the rest looked up from reference TRBV7-2 and TRBJ2-7, is GAGVSQSPSNKVTEKGKDVELRCDPISGHTALYWYRQSLGQGLEFLIYFQGNSAPDKSGLPSDRFSAERTGGSVSTLTIQRTQQEDSAVYLCASSYLSRGYEQYFGPGTRLTVT.

The chain has TRBV7-2 and TRBJ2-1; TRBD2 agrees at 11 bases. V lost 5 bases, J lost 6 bases, and 9 bases stayed unmatched. The CDR3 consists of 16 residues. Germline V CDR1 and CDR2: SGHTA, FQGNSA. The CDR3 DNA sequence: TGTGCCAGCAGCACAGACCTAGCGGGAGGCCCCAATGAGCAGTTCTTC. This sequence encodes CASSTDLAGGPNEQFF.

This clonotype was recorded many times. The chain joins TRBV7-9 to TRBJ2-4; no reliable D call. The length of the CDR3 is 13 residues. Germline CDR1 is SEHNR and CDR2 is FQNEAQ (reference sequence). V was trimmed by 0 bases and J by 6 bases, leaving 6 bases between them. This CDR3 is CASSLANGNIQYF. The CDR3 DNA reads as TGTGCCAGCAGCTTAGCGAACGGAAACATTCAGTACTTC.

This clonotype was recorded at least ten times. The chain couples TRBV7-9 to TRBJ2-5; 8 bases line up with TRBD2. The length of the CDR3 is 16 residues. CDR1 is SEHNR, CDR2 FQNEAQ, per germline (reference sequence). Trimming took 5 bases from V and 1 from J; bases not matched to a gene: 9. The CDR3 sequence: CASSRGGARSQETQYF. The CDR3 nucleotides are TGTGCCAGCAGCCGGGGGGGAGCGAGAAGCCAAGAGACCCAGTACTTC.

The rearrangement uses TRBV6-2 or TRBV6-3 and TRBJ2-1; D remains unclear. This CDR3 region has 14 residues. Trimming pared 2 bases from V and 5 bases from J, leaving 10 bases between. Germline CDR1 is MNHEY and CDR2 is SVGEGT. The CDR3 spells CASSYEVSHNEQFF. The CDR3 nucleotides read TGTGCCAGCAGTTACGAGGTCAGTCACAATGAGCAGTTCTTC.

This clonotype turned up a few times. This chain joins TRBV30 and TRBJ1-1; a possible D gene is TRBD1 (5 bases). V lost 2 bases and J 1 base, leaving 11 bases between the germline ends. The CDR3 has 14 residues. Germline-derived CDR1 and CDR2 are GTSNPN and SVGIG (reference sequence). The CDR3 DNA is TGTGCCTGGAGTATGGGACCCTCGAACACTGAAGCTTTCTTT. It codes for CAWSMGPSNTEAFF.

This clonotype was seen ten or more times. The chain employs TRBV28 and TRBJ2-5; 9 bases line up with TRBD2. Trimming took 5 bases from V and 4 from J; bases not matched to a gene: 5. The CDR3 extends over 14 amino acids. CDR1 is MDHEN, CDR2 SYDVKM, per germline. The CDR3 DNA is TGTGCCAGCAGTCCATTAGCGGGAGTAGAGACCCAGTACTTC. It specifies CASSPLAGVETQYF.

The sample holds a few counts of this clonotype. The chain has TRBV6-1 and TRBJ2-3, with D maybe TRBD1 (8 bases). The V and J ends lost 7 bases and 4 bases respectively, with 18 bases between them. This CDR3 comprises 15 residues. In germline, CDR1 is MNHNS, CDR2 SASEGT. CDR3 region: CASIRNRGGADTQYF. The CDR3 DNA reads TGTGCCAGCATAAGGAACAGGGGGGGAGCAGATACGCAGTATTTT.

The V call is TRBV19, the J call TRBJ2-2; no reliable D call. Trimming pared 3 bases from V and 3 bases from J, leaving 14 bases between. CDR3 length: 16 amino acids. Germline loops: CDR1 LNHDA, CDR2 SQIVND (reference sequence). The DNA of the CDR3 is TGTGCCAGTAGTATTTCATATTTGCAGGACACCGGGGAGCTGTTTTTT. This translates into CASSISYLQDTGELFF.